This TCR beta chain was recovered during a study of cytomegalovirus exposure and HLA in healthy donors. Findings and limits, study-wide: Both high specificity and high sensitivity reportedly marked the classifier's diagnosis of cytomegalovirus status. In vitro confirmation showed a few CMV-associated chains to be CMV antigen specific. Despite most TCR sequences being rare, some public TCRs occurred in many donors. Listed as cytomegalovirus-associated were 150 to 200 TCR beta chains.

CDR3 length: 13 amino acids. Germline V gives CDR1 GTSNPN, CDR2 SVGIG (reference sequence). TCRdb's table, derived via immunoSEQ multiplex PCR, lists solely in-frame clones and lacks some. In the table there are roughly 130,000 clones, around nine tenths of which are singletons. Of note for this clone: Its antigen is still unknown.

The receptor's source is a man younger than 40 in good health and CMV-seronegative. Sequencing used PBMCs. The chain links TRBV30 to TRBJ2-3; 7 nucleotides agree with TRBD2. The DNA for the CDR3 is TGTGGCAGAAGCGGGGTAGACACAGATACGCAGTATTTT. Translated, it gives CGRSGVDTDTQYF.